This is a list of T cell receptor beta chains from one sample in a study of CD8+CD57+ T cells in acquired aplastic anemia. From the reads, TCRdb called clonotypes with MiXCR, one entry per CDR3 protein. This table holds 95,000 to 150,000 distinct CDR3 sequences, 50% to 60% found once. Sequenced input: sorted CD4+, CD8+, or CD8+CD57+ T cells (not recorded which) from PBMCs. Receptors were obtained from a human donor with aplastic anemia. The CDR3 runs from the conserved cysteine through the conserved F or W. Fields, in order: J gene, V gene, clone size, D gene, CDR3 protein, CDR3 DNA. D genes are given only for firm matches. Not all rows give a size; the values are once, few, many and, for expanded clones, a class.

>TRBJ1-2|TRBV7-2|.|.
CASSLAGAGSYGYTF
TGTGCCAGCAGCTTAGCGGGGGCAGGGAGCTATGGCTACACCTTC
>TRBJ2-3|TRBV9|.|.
CASSDPTSTDTQYF
TGTGCCAGCAGCGACCCCACTAGCACAGATACGCAGTATTTT
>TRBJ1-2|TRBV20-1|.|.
CSARDFRFGHGYTF
TGCAGTGCTAGAGACTTCCGCTTCGGACATGGCTACACCTTC
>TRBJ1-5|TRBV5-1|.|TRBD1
CASSIGTDNQPQHF
TGCGCCAGCAGCATCGGGACAGACAATCAGCCCCAGCATTTT
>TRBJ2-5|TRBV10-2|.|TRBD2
CASSDRRGGFRETQYF
TGCGCCAGCAGTGATAGGCGGGGGGGATTTCGGGAGACCCAGTACTTC
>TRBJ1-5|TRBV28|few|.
CASSLEANSNQPQHF
TGTGCCAGCAGTTTAGAAGCGAATAGCAATCAGCCCCAGCATTTT
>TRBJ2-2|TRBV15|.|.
CATSRDTAGELFF
TGTGCCACCAGCAGAGATACAGCCGGGGAGCTGTTTTTT
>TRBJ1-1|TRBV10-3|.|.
CAIRQYGEAFF
TGTGCCATCAGGCAGTACGGTGAAGCTTTCTTT
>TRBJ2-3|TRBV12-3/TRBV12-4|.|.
CASSSTPWTATDTQYF
TGTGCCAGCAGTTCAACCCCCTGGACGGCGACAGATACGCAGTATTTT
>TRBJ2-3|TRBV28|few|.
CASSLEGTDTQYF
TGTGCCAGCAGCCTCGAAGGCACAGATACGCAGTATTTT
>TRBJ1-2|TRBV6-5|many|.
CASSYSQGYGYTF
TGTGCCAGCAGTTACTCGCAGGGCTATGGCTACACCTTC
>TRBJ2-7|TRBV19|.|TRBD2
CASMPSGVEQYF
TGTGCCAGTATGCCTAGCGGGGTGGAGCAGTACTTC
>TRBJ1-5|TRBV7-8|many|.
CASSQGRGGNQPQHF
TGTGCCAGCAGCCAGGGGAGAGGGGGTAACCAGCCCCAGCATTTT
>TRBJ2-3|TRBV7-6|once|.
CASSLGPAVPHPTTDTQYF
TGTGCCAGCAGCTTAGGCCCAGCGGTGCCCCACCCCACCACAGATACGCAGTATTTT
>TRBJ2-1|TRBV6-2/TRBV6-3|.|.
CASSYLRRDLTALVGQFF
TGTGCCAGCAGTTACCTCCGAAGGGACCTCACCGCCCTTGTAGGGCAGTTCTTC